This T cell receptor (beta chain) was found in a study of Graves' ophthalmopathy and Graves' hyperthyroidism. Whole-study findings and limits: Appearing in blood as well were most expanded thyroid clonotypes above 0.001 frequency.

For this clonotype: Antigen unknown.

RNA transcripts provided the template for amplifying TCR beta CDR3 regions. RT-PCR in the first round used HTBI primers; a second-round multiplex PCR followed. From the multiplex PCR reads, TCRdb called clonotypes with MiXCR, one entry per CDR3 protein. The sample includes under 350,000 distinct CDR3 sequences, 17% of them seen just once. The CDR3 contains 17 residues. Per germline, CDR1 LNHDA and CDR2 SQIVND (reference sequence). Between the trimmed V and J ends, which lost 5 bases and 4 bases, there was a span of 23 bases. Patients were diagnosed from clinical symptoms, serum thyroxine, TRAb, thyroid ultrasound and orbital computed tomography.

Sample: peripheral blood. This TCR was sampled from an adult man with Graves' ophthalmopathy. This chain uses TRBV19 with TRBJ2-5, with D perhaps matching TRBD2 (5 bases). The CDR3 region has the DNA TGTGCCAGTAGTCCCCGATTAGTAGGCGAGGGTGCAGAGACCCAGTACTTC. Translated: CASSPRLVGEGAETQYF.